These T cell receptor beta chains were read from a single sample in a study of cytomegalovirus exposure and HLA in healthy donors. Only in-frame clones appear in the TCRdb table, and some are missing; sequencing was by immunoSEQ multiplex PCR. The table for this sample gives just over 150,000 clones. Material for sequencing was PBMCs. The receptor set was obtained from a man younger than 40 in good health and CMV-seronegative. Each CDR3 is given with its conserved first and last residue.

v_call	j_call	cdr3_aa
TRBV30	TRBJ2-7	CAWTRTGNYEQYF
TRBV7-7	TRBJ2-7	CASSVSPRSGGIGDEQYF
TRBV7-3	TRBJ2-2	CASSQGLAGAGELFF
TRBV29-1	TRBJ2-1	CSGGDTGLGNEQFF
TRBV5-1	TRBJ1-3	CASSLEGVGNTIYF
TRBV5-6	TRBJ2-1	CASSFPREGFNEQFF
TRBV27	TRBJ2-1	CASSLSVGLEYNEQFF
TRBV11-2	TRBJ2-3	CASSLVPRVWDTQYF
TRBV28	TRBJ1-2	CASSRTGGIRGYTF
TRBV5-5	TRBJ1-5	CASSLGGQVMGQPQHF
TRBV7-9	TRBJ2-3	CASSQPIDRGLADTQYF
TRBV7-2	TRBJ1-5	CASSLGPGTGRPNQPQHF
TRBV5-1	TRBJ1-2	CASSSSGQGALRAGYGYTF
TRBV15	NA	CATSEGTSVEQYF
TRBV6-6	TRBJ1-2	CASNYLRQGKDTF
TRBV10-1	TRBJ2-2	CASSAGTGVTGELFF
TRBV18	TRBJ1-5	CASSPGQGPNQPQHF
TRBV19	TRBJ2-5	CASSTGTAAQETQYF
TRBV18	TRBJ1-2	CASSPIQTGDYTF
TRBV28	TRBJ2-2	CASSLPGTPGELFF
TRBV7-2	TRBJ2-2	CASSVGGWNTGELFF
TRBV19	TRBJ2-5	CASSITGYGETQYF
TRBV7-6	TRBJ2-3	CASSSSGPDTQYF
TRBV29-1	TRBJ2-7	CSVIKTGGSYEQYF
TRBV6-5	TRBJ1-2	CASSYSAGKPYGYTF
TRBV4-1	TRBJ1-5	CASSQEPYSNQPQHF
TRBV6-5	TRBJ2-1	CASSYSREGYNEQFF
TRBV4-3	TRBJ2-7	CASSQETSGVYEQYF
TRBV25-1	TRBJ2-7	CASSGGGPGTYEQYF
TRBV7-2	TRBJ2-1	CASSLARVNPEQFF
TRBV10-1	TRBJ2-1	CASSEGGQVQYNEQFF
TRBV28	TRBJ2-7	CASTFYGTREQYF
TRBV27	TRBJ2-7	CASRSGQGDYEQYF
TRBV5-1	TRBJ1-2	CASSPGGLGGSAYGYTF
TRBV10-3	TRBJ1-2	CAISDRGYTF
TRBV29-1	TRBJ2-3	CSVETGDGTGTQYF
TRBV7-9	TRBJ1-3	CASSETVSSGNTIYF
TRBV30	TRBJ1-1	CASSRGKNTEAFF
TRBV27	TRBJ1-1	CASTRTGNTEAFF
TRBV9	TRBJ2-5	CASSDGQLQETQYF
TRBV5-4	TRBJ2-7	CASSIDLSRGYEQYF
TRBV4-3	TRBJ2-1	CASSQGQGGLNEQFF
TRBV6-1	TRBJ1-6	CASRRQGAHNSPLHF
TRBV11-2	TRBJ2-7	CASSVDDSTYEQYF
TRBV6-1	TRBJ2-5	CASKSTRGETQYF
TRBV4-3	TRBJ2-1	CASSQAGLAGEQFF
TRBV5-1	TRBJ1-1	CASSLGGRDTEAFF
TRBV10-3	TRBJ2-2	CAISESRTSGRGELFF
TRBV7-2	TRBJ2-2	CASSLRSRELFF
TRBV6-4	TRBJ2-2	CASSPRSGRPGELFF
TRBV6-6	TRBJ1-2	CASSYSGGSDGYTF
TRBV7-2	TRBJ2-4	CASSLGSLAKNIQYF
TRBV30	TRBJ1-1	CAWGDRAARYEAFF
TRBV9	TRBJ2-2	CASSVGAATGELFF
TRBV5-1	TRBJ2-2	CASSLNRANTGELFF
TRBV7-9	TRBJ2-3	CASSLILAGFTDTQYF
TRBV2	TRBJ2-7	CASRLGVEQYF
TRBV7-9	TRBJ1-1	CASSPGWTEAFF